This T cell receptor beta chain appears in the sequencing data of a study of T-cell reconstitution after alpha-beta-depleted transplantation in children. This clonotype was found many times. Its antigen is currently unknown. Overall study findings and caveats: After one year, T-cell counts and TCRbeta diversity mostly came from new T cells. Alpha-beta T cells about two months after transplant reportedly derived from several hundred expanded graft clones.

Unique molecular identifiers were incorporated into the prepared TCRbeta library. MiXCR, applied by TCRdb to the PCR reads, yields one record per CDR3 protein. This repertoire shows over 45,000 distinct CDR3 sequences, more than 5% found once; its top ten account for 30%. Germline CDR1 SGHTA, CDR2 FQGNSA. V gave up 4 bases and J gave up 1 base; unmatched junction bases: 4. The CDR3 extends over 14 amino acids. Source: PBMCs, mostly from graft donor cells, taken 60 days after TCRalphabeta/CD19-depleted stem cell transplant. This receptor was taken from a female patient aged 2 to 10 who had a stem cell transplant for aplastic anemia, so the T cells may come from the graft donor. The chain combines TRBV7-2 with TRBJ2-7, with 7 bases that match TRBD2. Here the CDR3 reads CASSYGGGSYEQYF. DNA for the CDR3: TGTGCCAGCAGCTACGGCGGGGGTTCCTACGAGCAGTACTTC.